This T cell receptor (beta chain) was recovered during a study of blood T cell repertoires in COVID-19 (dated by TCRdb to the early 2020s). A note on the overall study: Samples covering the acute and convalescent phases of COVID-19 were provided by collaborators in the United States, Italy and Spain. The prospective study material was composed of cDNA or gDNA derived from T cells, B-cell-depleted T cells, or PBMCs. Deeply sampled blood TCRbeta repertoires from subjects exposed to, actively infected with, or recovered from COVID-19 were included in the dataset. The repertoires were released in a freely available public database meant as a resource for research on the immune response to SARS-CoV-2. Samples came from the ongoing ImmuneRACE study (first 160 participants) plus 1,254 subjects from 6 global collaborators. Sample metadata almost always included a de-identified subject ID, COVID-19 status, age in years and sex. Where available, HLA class I and class II types were obtained from metadata supplied by the sample provider rather than from assay-based typing.

TCRbeta CDR3 regions were amplified from genomic DNA using the immunoSEQ Assay, a bias-controlled multiplex PCR. On the authors' methods: Within the assay, amplification of reference gene primers was used to estimate how many nucleated cells each sample contained. To quantify the absolute abundance of each unique TCRbeta CDR3 rearrangement, sequence reads were collapsed and filtered. Productive Simpson clonality was computed per sample as the square root of Simpson's diversity index over productive rearrangements. Held by TCRdb, this immuneACCESS table contains in-frame sequences only and omits some clones. Under half of the omission traces to an unresolved V gene where checked; the cause of the rest is unknown. V and J calls plus clone size are reproduced from that table; the DNA served to infer D and trimming. Across this sample there are approximately 280,000 clones, with about nine tenths seen only once. The top ten hold 1.5% to 2% of the sample.

Paper-wide results and their limitations: How much clinical and demographic metadata was included differed by source and by participant, and the metadata was provided uncurated.

V was cut back by 0 bases and J by 4 bases, leaving a gap of 9 bases between them. CDR1 and CDR2, per the germline V gene (reference sequence), are LGHDT and YNNKEL. The CDR3 contains 14 residues, cysteine and phenylalanine counted. Here the CDR3 DNA is all that survives: 42 bases in frame from base 1. Concerning this clone itself: Its specific antigen is unknown. The input lacks base qualities; no much larger clone sits a single base away.

Enrolling through a virtual design, the prospective study's participants ranged in age from roughly 18 to 90 years and lived across 24 United States geographic areas. In the prospective study, cohorts were assigned on the basis of participant-reported clinical history obtained from a screening survey and a study questionnaire. Recovered participants in ImmuneRACE Cohort 3 were defined by two consecutive negative NP/OP PCR tests, clearance by a healthcare professional, or resolution of symptoms. Mobile phlebotomists in the prospective study collected whole blood, serum and a nasopharyngeal or oropharyngeal swab from every participant. Prospective study participants could optionally give additional blood draws and questionnaires over an approximately 2-month period. Before DNA extraction, blood samples from the prospective study were shipped at room temperature or frozen.

The chain was built from TRBV3-1 (or the pseudogene TRBV3-2) and TRBJ1-2, with no confident D gene call. Sequencing input: PBMCs or T cells enriched from blood (not recorded which). The source of this sequence is a woman aged 55-70 years who had recovered from COVID-19. Here is the DNA: TGTGCCAGCAGCCAAGATTTGGGCACCTATGGCTACACCTTC. It encodes CASSQDLGTYGYTF.